The 22 T cell receptor beta chains presented below share a single source sample, sequenced in a study of cytomegalovirus exposure and HLA in healthy donors. 13 Jbeta primers and 60 Vbeta primers were used for the PCR. Sequencing was performed with immunoSEQ multiplex PCR; in TCRdb, only in-frame clones are kept and a portion is missing. The table records under 200,000 clones, 80% to 90% of them present only once. The sequencing sample was made of PBMCs. The source is a man younger than 30 in good health and CMV-seropositive.

The V and J genes are TRBV2 and TRBJ1-6; 7 nucleotides align to TRBD1. The ends lost 0 bases at V and 5 bases at J; junction bases unmatched: 4. Germline V CDR1 and CDR2: SNHLY, FYNNEI. CDR3 length equals 16 residues. The CDR3 sequence is CASSEAGRGNNSPLHF. The CDR3 DNA is TGTGCCAGCAGTGAAGCGGGCAGGGGGAATAATTCACCCCTCCACTTT. Looking up the rest from reference TRBV2 and TRBJ1-6 gives the full variable domain: EPEVTQTPSHQVTQMGQEVILRCVPISNHLYFYWYRQILGQKVEFLVSFYNNEISEKSEIFDDQFSVERPDGSNFTLKIRSTKLEDSAMYFCASSEAGRGNNSPLHFGNGTRLTVT.

This clone was observed a single time. The chain uses TRBV30 and TRBJ1-5; TRBD1 aligns across 7 bases. The germline V gene encodes CDR1 GTSNPN and CDR2 SVGIG (reference sequence). The V gene end was trimmed by 5 bases and the J gene end by 0 bases; junction bases not matched to a gene: 4. The CDR3 totals 14 residues. The CDR3 protein is CAWGTENSNQPQHF. DNA of the CDR3: TGTGCCTGGGGGACAGAAAATAGCAATCAGCCCCAGCATTTT.

This clone showed up just once. The chain carries TRBV30 and TRBJ2-5; TRBD2 might be the D (5 bases). V was clipped by 5 bases and J by 4 bases, with 20 bases between them. The CDR3 totals 15 residues. CDR1 and CDR2 (germline): GTSNPN, SVGIG (reference sequence). The CDR3 DNA follows: TGTGCCTGGTCAATCCCTCACCCAGGAGGAGAGACCCAGTACTTC. This encodes CAWSIPHPGGETQYF.

This chain connects TRBV6-6 to TRBJ2-5, with TRBD1 matching over 9 bases. Trimming cost V 0 bases and J 11 bases; bases outside gene matches: 13. Germline V gene sequence: CDR1 MNHNY, CDR2 SVGAGI (reference sequence). This CDR3 region has 16 residues. CDR3 DNA sequence: TGTGCCAGCAGTTACTCGATTGGACAGGGGCTGCGGGGGCAGTACTTC. Protein: CASSYSIGQGLRGQYF.

This clone was found once. The chain couples TRBV5-1 to TRBJ1-1; tentative D call: TRBD1 (5 bases). Germline values: CDR1 SGHRS, CDR2 YFSETQ. Trimming shortened V by 0 bases and J by 8 bases, and 8 bases separated the two germline ends. CDR3 length: 12 residues. CDR3 protein: CASSLEQAEAFF. CDR3 sequence (DNA): TGCGCCAGCAGCTTGGAACAGGCGGAAGCTTTCTTT.

This chain joins TRBV9 and TRBJ2-7, with a possible D match to TRBD1 (7 bases). Deletions cut 0 bases from V and 3 bases from J, with 13 bases between. Germline CDR1 reads SGDLS; CDR2 reads YYNGEE. This CDR3 region has 15 residues. The CDR3 is CASSVGGGTDYEQYF. As DNA, the CDR3 is TGTGCCAGCAGCGTAGGGGGCGGGACAGACTACGAGCAGTACTTC.

This clone has just a few counts. The chain combines TRBV18 with TRBJ1-5; the D gene is possibly TRBD1 (6 bases). Germline CDR1 and CDR2: KGHSH and LQKENI. The CDR3 loop spans 16 amino acids. Trimming took off 5 bases at V and 0 bases at J, with 14 bases between the two ends. The CDR3 here is CASSSQQGDSNQPQHF. For the CDR3, the DNA is TGTGCCAGCTCATCCCAACAGGGAGATAGCAATCAGCCCCAGCATTTT. The variable domain in full, completed from reference TRBV18 and TRBJ1-5, reads NAGVMQNPRHLVRRRGQEARLRCSPMKGHSHVYWYRQLPEEGLKFMVYLQKENIIDESGMPKERFSAEFPKEGPSILRIQQVVRGDSAAYFCASSSQQGDSNQPQHFGDGTRLSIL.

This chain connects TRBV10-2 to TRBJ2-7; TRBD2 agrees at 11 bases. V dropped 7 bases and J dropped 4; count of bases not matched to a gene: 15. The CDR3 is made up of 17 amino acids. CDR1 is WSHSY and CDR2 is SAAADI in the germline V gene. The CDR3 bases are TGCGCCAGCAAGACTAGCGGGGAATGGGGGGATCGGTACGAGCAGTACTTC. Translated, it gives CASKTSGEWGDRYEQYF.

About this clone itself: Sequence at one end of the junction differs from germline and may be a read error. The chain has TRBV18 and TRBJ1-2, with no clear D. Germline V gene sequence: CDR1 KGHSH, CDR2 LQKENI. CDR3 length equals 15 residues. This CDR3 is CASSPPLPIEGGYTF. In DNA form, the CDR3 reads TGTGCCAGTTCACCACCGCTACCCATCGAGGGCGGCTACACCTTC.

The rearrangement links TRBV11-2 to TRBJ2-5; 7 bases line up with TRBD1. J lost 5 bases, V lost 4 bases, and 13 bases had no gene match. In germline, CDR1 is SGHAT, CDR2 FQNNGV. CDR3 length equals 16 residues. The CDR3 loop reads CASSSIKGTDVETQYF. CDR3 DNA: TGTGCCAGCAGCTCTATCAAAGGGACAGACGTGGAGACCCAGTACTTC.

The chain is built from TRBV6-5 and TRBJ2-3, with 9 bases that match TRBD1. V lost 5 bases and J lost 6; bases outside the gene matches: 6. The CDR3 contains 14 residues. Germline-derived CDR1 and CDR2 are MNHEY and SVGAGI. The CDR3 reads CASSMTGGWDTQYF. The DNA for the CDR3 is TGTGCCAGCAGTATGACAGGGGGGTGGGATACGCAGTATTTT.

V gene TRBV5-1 combines with J gene TRBJ2-7, with D hard to call. Germline lookup yields CDR1 SGHRS and CDR2 YFSETQ. The V and J ends lost 0 bases and 2 bases respectively, with 9 bases between them. This CDR3 region has 14 residues. The CDR3 DNA follows: TGCGCCAGCAGCTTGGAACAGATCGCCTACGAGCAGTACTTC. It translates to CASSLEQIAYEQYF. The full variable domain, rest sourced from reference TRBV5-1 and TRBJ2-7, is KAGVTQTPRYLIKTRGQQVTLSCSPISGHRSVSWYQQTPGQGLQFLFEYFSETQRNKGNFPGRFSGRQFSNSRSEMNVSTLELGDSALYLCASSLEQIAYEQYFGPGTRLTVT.

The chain joins TRBV10-3 to TRBJ1-5; no firm D call. Per germline, CDR1 ENHRY and CDR2 SYGVKD. This CDR3 is 16 amino acids long. Trimming left V 0 bases short and J 0 bases short, with 9 bases between. This CDR3 is CAISESILLSNQPQHF. The CDR3 DNA sequence: TGTGCCATCAGTGAGTCGATCTTACTTAGCAATCAGCCCCAGCATTTT.

The chain couples TRBV7-2 to TRBJ2-3, with a possible D match to TRBD2 (5 bases). V shed 5 bases and J shed 4 bases, with 13 bases lying between them. The CDR3 loop spans 14 amino acids. Germline lookup yields CDR1 SGHTA and CDR2 FQGNSA. CDR3: CASSERLAPDTQYF. For the CDR3, the DNA is TGTGCCAGCAGCGAGAGGCTAGCTCCAGATACGCAGTATTTT.

This clone showed up just once. The chain combines TRBV7-8 with TRBJ2-1; TRBD1 agrees at 7 bases. CDR3 length: 15 amino acids. With V trimmed by 2 bases and J by 5 bases, 6 bases remained unmatched. Per the germline V gene, CDR1 is SGHVS and CDR2 is FQNEAQ. CDR3 amino acids: CASSLLRDSHNEQFF. In DNA form, the CDR3 reads TGTGCCAGCAGCTTACTCCGGGACAGCCACAATGAGCAGTTCTTC.

This sequence joins TRBV10-3 and TRBJ2-3; 8 positions agree with TRBD2. V gave up 4 bases and J gave up 2 bases; unmatched junction bases: 5. Germline assignment: CDR1 ENHRY and CDR2 SYGVKD. The CDR3 has 15 amino acids. CDR3 coding DNA: TGTGCCATCAGTGTTAGCGGGGCCAACACAGATACGCAGTATTTT. It specifies CAISVSGANTDTQYF.

This sequence joins TRBV7-6 and TRBJ2-2; TRBD1 agrees at 9 bases. Germline values: CDR1 SGHVS, CDR2 FNYEAQ. Trimming at V came to 5 bases and at J to 7 bases, leaving 11 bases not matched to a gene. The CDR3 sequence is 16 residues long. CDR3 bases: TGTGCCAGCAGCGCCCAATTACAGGGGGCTGGCGGGGAGCTGTTTTTT. It codes for CASSAQLQGAGGELFF. The full variable domain, with the rest looked up from reference TRBV7-6 and TRBJ2-2, is GAGVSQSPRYKVTKRGQDVALRCDPISGHVSLYWYRQALGQGPEFLTYFNYEAQQDKSGLPNDRFSAERPEGSISTLTIQRTEQRDSAMYRCASSAQLQGAGGELFFGEGSRLTVL.

The chain carries TRBV10-2 and TRBJ1-6; weak D call: TRBD1 (6 bases). In germline, CDR1 is WSHSY, CDR2 SAAADI. The CDR3 runs to 15 residues. V was cut by 2 bases and J by 7 bases, with 12 bases left in between. CDR3 region: CASSEVGQGNSPLHF. The DNA for the CDR3 is TGCGCCAGCAGTGAGGTAGGGCAGGGGAATTCACCCCTCCACTTT.

J is TRBJ1-5 and V is TRBV6-6; TRBD1 might be the D (6 bases). This CDR3 has 15 residues. Trimming removed 2 bases at V and 2 bases at J, with 10 bases between. CDR1 is MNHNY, CDR2 SVGAGI, per germline (reference sequence). The CDR3 DNA reads as TGTGCCAGCAGTTACGCAGCAGGGGGCAATCAGCCCCAGCATTTT. It is translated as CASSYAAGGNQPQHF.

The chain recombines TRBV5-6 with TRBJ1-2; D call uncertain. Germline values: CDR1 SGHDT, CDR2 YYEEEE. The CDR3 runs to 14 residues. The V end was cut by 4 bases, the J end by 7 bases, with 17 bases between. Here the CDR3 reads CASSGGGDVVGYTF. The CDR3 region has the DNA TGTGCCAGCAGCGGCGGCGGCGACGTGGTTGGCTACACCTTC.

This clone occurred once. The V gene is TRBV7-2, the J gene TRBJ1-2; TRBD1 matches 10 bases. The trim removed 5 bases at V and 6 bases at J, leaving 9 bases unmatched. Germline CDR1 is SGHTA and CDR2 is FQGNSA. The CDR3 sequence is 15 residues long. CDR3 sequence (DNA): TGTGCCAGCAGCAAAGGACAGGGGGAATTCCATGGCTACACCTTC. This translates into CASSKGQGEFHGYTF.

The chain couples TRBV6-1 to TRBJ2-2; no clear D gene. The CDR3 has 11 residues. The germline V gene has CDR1 MNHNS and CDR2 SASEGT. DNA of the CDR3: TGTGCGGGCAGCTACACCGGGGAGCTGTTTTTT. As protein: CAGSYTGELFF.